One and the same sample provided the 21 T cell receptor beta chains below, sequenced in a study of T cells in Graves' hyperthyroidism and ophthalmopathy. The TCR beta CDR3 regions underwent amplification using RNA transcripts as the source. The primer set for the first-round RT-PCR of the TCR CDR3 was HTBI. MiXCR was run by TCRdb on the multiplex PCR reads, yielding one entry per CDR3 protein. The data show about 690,000 distinct CDR3 sequences, with around a sixth seen just once and around 15% held by the top ten. The sequencing input was blood. All receptors come from a man in his fifties or sixties with Graves' hyperthyroidism.

The V call is TRBV13, the J call TRBJ1-1, with D possibly TRBD1 on 5 matching bases. This CDR3 is built from 15 residues. V lost 5 bases to trimming and J lost 1 base, with 14 bases between them. In germline, CDR1 is PRHDT, CDR2 FYEKMQ (reference sequence). This chain's CDR3 is CASSEGRARNTEAFF. For the CDR3, the DNA is TGTGCCAGCAGCGAGGGACGAGCCCGGAACACTGAAGCTTTCTTT.

This clonotype was detected many times. The CDR3 is CAWSVWVGAAYEQYF. Here the CDR3 DNA reads TGTGCCTGGAGTGTATGGGTAGGGGCGGCCTACGAGCAGTACTTC. The chain joins TRBV30 to TRBJ2-7; D is possibly TRBD1 (5 bases). The V gene lost 0 bases and the J gene lost 2 bases, with 14 bases spanning the gap. The CDR3 runs to 15 residues. The germline V gene has CDR1 GTSNPN and CDR2 SVGIG (reference sequence).

This clonotype was counted at least ten times. This rearrangement joins TRBV27 to TRBJ2-7; 11 nucleotides align to TRBD1. The trim removed 4 bases at V and 3 bases at J, leaving 5 bases unmatched. CDR3 size: 15 residues. Germline V gene lookup returns CDR1 MNHEY and CDR2 SMNVEV (reference sequence). The CDR3 reads CASSSYGTGGYEQYF. DNA for the CDR3: TGTGCCAGCAGTTCATACGGGACAGGGGGCTACGAGCAGTACTTC.

This sequence joins TRBV5-8 and TRBJ2-1; TRBD1 aligns across 9 bases. Germline V CDR1 and CDR2: SGHTS, YDEGEE. This CDR3 spans 14 amino acids. J gave up 8 bases and V 3 bases, and 6 bases lay outside the gene matches. DNA for the CDR3: TGTGCCAGCAGCTCCCCGGGACAGGGCCATGAGCAGTTCTTC. Translation: CASSSPGQGHEQFF.

This clonotype was counted at least ten times. The V and J genes are TRBV12-5 and TRBJ2-1, with 7 nucleotides matching TRBD2. The CDR3 has 15 amino acids. CDR1 is LGHNT, CDR2 FRNRAP, per germline. V trimming: 7 bases; J trimming: 2 bases; junction bases outside the gene matches: 8. The CDR3 spells CASAPAGSAYNEQFF. The CDR3 nucleotides read TGTGCTAGTGCCCCAGCGGGATCGGCCTACAATGAGCAGTTCTTC.

The chain combines TRBV9 with TRBJ2-3; 13 nucleotides match TRBD2. The CDR3 is 16 amino acids. Germline values: CDR1 SGDLS, CDR2 YYNGEE. With 0 bases clipped from V and 4 bases from J, the junction kept 2 bases outside the gene matches. CDR3 in DNA: TGTGCCAGCAGCGTAGGACTAGCGGGAGGACCAGATACGCAGTATTTT. This gives the protein CASSVGLAGGPDTQYF. The variable domain in full, completed from reference TRBV9 and TRBJ2-3, reads DSGVTQTPKHLITATGQRVTLRCSPRSGDLSVYWYQQSLDQGLQFLIQYYNGEERAKGNILERFSAQQFPDLHSELNLSSLELGDSALYFCASSVGLAGGPDTQYFGPGTRLTVL.

This clonotype was seen many times. The chain employs TRBV24-1 and TRBJ1-6, with D perhaps TRBD1 (5 bases). The CDR3 runs to 13 residues. Looked up from germline, CDR1 is KGHDR and CDR2 is SFDVKD. The ends were cut back, 4 bases at V and 9 bases at J, with 9 bases in the middle. The CDR3 DNA reads as TGTGCCACCAGTGAACAGGAGACTTCACCCCTCCACTTT. Its translation: CATSEQETSPLHF.

The V and J genes are TRBV7-3 and TRBJ1-6, with D possibly TRBD1 on 6 matching bases. The germline V gene encodes CDR1 SGHTA and CDR2 FQGTGA. This CDR3 has 13 residues. V lost 6 bases and J lost 11, with 14 bases in between. CDR3 loop: CASRQNRDPPLHF. Here the CDR3 DNA reads TGTGCCAGCAGACAAAACAGGGATCCACCCCTCCACTTT.

This clonotype was observed many times. J is TRBJ2-7 and V is TRBV20-1; 9 bases match TRBD1. This CDR3 region has 15 residues. Germline V lookup: CDR1 DFQATT, CDR2 SNEGSKA (reference sequence). Unmatched junction bases numbered 12, after V lost 6 bases and J lost 3 bases. CDR3: CSADLLPGQGYEQYF. DNA for the CDR3: TGCAGTGCCGACCTTCTGCCGGGACAGGGCTACGAGCAGTACTTC.

This clonotype was seen a handful of times. This rearrangement joins TRBV6-2 or TRBV6-3 to TRBJ2-7; no definite D call. The CDR3 consists of 13 residues. V was shortened by 2 bases and J by 2 bases, with 7 bases between the two germline ends. The germline V gene has CDR1 MNHEY and CDR2 SVGEGT. CDR3 nucleotides: TGTGCCAGCAGTTACAATCCTACCTACGAGCAGTACTTC. Translated, it gives CASSYNPTYEQYF.

This clonotype was counted between two and nine times. The chain combines TRBV5-1 with TRBJ2-2; D not resolved. Germline values: CDR1 SGHRS, CDR2 YFSETQ. Between the trimmed V and J ends, which lost 0 bases and 3 bases, there was a span of 9 bases. The CDR3 is 15 amino acids. The DNA for the CDR3 is TGCGCCAGCAGCTTGGGACATATCGACACCGGGGAGCTGTTTTTT. Protein sequence: CASSLGHIDTGELFF.

V usage is TRBV19 and J usage is TRBJ2-3; perhaps TRBD1 as D (6 bases). This CDR3 is built from 14 residues. Trimming removed 4 bases from V and 6 bases from J, with 14 bases in between. CDR1 is LNHDA, CDR2 SQIVND, per germline (reference sequence). CDR3 loop: CASSTPTGQDTQYF. The CDR3 bases are TGTGCCAGTAGTACCCCGACAGGCCAGGATACGCAGTATTTT.

This chain links TRBV20-1 with TRBJ2-2; D ambiguous. This CDR3 contains 13 residues. In germline, CDR1 is DFQATT, CDR2 SNEGSKA (reference sequence). Trimming cost V 3 bases and J 9 bases, with 14 bases left between them. The CDR3 here is CSASDAAHRELFF. For the CDR3, the DNA is TGCAGTGCTAGTGATGCGGCCCACCGGGAGCTGTTTTTT.

This clonotype was seen at least ten times. The chain employs TRBV6-1 and TRBJ1-6; D gene unclear. The germline V gene encodes CDR1 MNHNS and CDR2 SASEGT. This CDR3 has 14 residues. Trimming left V 7 bases short and J 3 bases short, with 10 bases between. CDR3 region: CASMTGDYNSPLHF. In DNA form, the CDR3 reads TGTGCCAGCATGACGGGAGACTATAATTCACCCCTCCACTTT.

In its sample, this clonotype was seen once. The gene calls are TRBV6-2 or TRBV6-3 and TRBJ2-3; D gene unclear. V lost 8 bases to trimming and J lost 3 bases, with 12 bases between them. The CDR3 is 13 residues long. The V gene's germline CDR1 is MNHEY and CDR2 SVGEGT. Here the CDR3 reads CASPPMGTDTQYF. CDR3 DNA: TGTGCCAGCCCTCCGATGGGGACAGATACGCAGTATTTT.

This clonotype was observed a few times. This rearrangement joins TRBV11-2 to TRBJ1-1; no clear D gene. V was trimmed by 3 bases and J by 3 bases, leaving 5 bases between them. Germline assignment: CDR1 SGHAT and CDR2 FQNNGV. The CDR3 is made up of 12 amino acids. CDR3: CASSFRHTEAFF. CDR3 sequence (DNA): TGTGCCAGCAGCTTTAGACACACTGAAGCTTTCTTT.

The genes are TRBV10-2 and TRBJ1-1; no clear D gene. Germline CDR1 is WSHSY and CDR2 is SAAADI. The CDR3 consists of 15 residues. V gave up 3 bases and J gave up 0 bases, with 11 bases separating them. Here the CDR3 reads CASSDHRQVNTEAFF. In nucleotides, the CDR3 is TGCGCCAGCAGTGACCACCGGCAGGTGAACACTGAAGCTTTCTTT.

Concerning this clonotype itself: Germline is not matched at one junction end, which may reflect a read error. The chain recombines TRBV20-1 with TRBJ1-5; D gene ambiguous. CDR3 length: 15 residues. The germline V gene has CDR1 DFQATT and CDR2 SNEGSKA (reference sequence). DNA of the CDR3: TGCAGTGCTACCCGGTCGGCCTATAGCAATCAGCGCCAGCATTTT. Its translation: CSATRSAYSNQRQHF.

V gene TRBV24-1 combines with J gene TRBJ2-1; TRBD2 might be the D (5 bases). V dropped 3 bases and J dropped 8 bases, with 13 bases sitting between them. Germline-derived CDR1 and CDR2 are KGHDR and SFDVKD. This CDR3 spans 14 amino acids. In DNA, the CDR3 is TGTGCCACCAGTGATGGCAGCCCCGGGGATGAGCAGTTCTTC. Residues: CATSDGSPGDEQFF.

This clonotype has a count of ten or more. The CDR3 region is CSVEDPRATNEKLFF. In nucleotides, the CDR3 is TGCAGCGTTGAAGATCCGCGGGCAACTAATGAAAAACTGTTTTTT. The chain joins TRBV29-1 to TRBJ1-4; no firm D call. The V end lost 0 bases, the J end lost 0 bases, and 8 bases lay between the germline ends. This CDR3 comprises 15 residues. Germline V gene data show CDR1 as SQVTM and CDR2 as ANQGSEA.

This clonotype was counted many times. The chain combines TRBV28 with TRBJ2-2, with 7 bases lining up with TRBD1. CDR3 length equals 14 residues. J lost 4 bases, V lost 10 bases, and 9 bases had no gene match. Germline V gene lookup returns CDR1 MDHEN and CDR2 SYDVKM. The CDR3 bases are TGTGCCATCCTTGGGCCAGGGGGCACCGGGGAGCTGTTTTTT. It codes for CAILGPGGTGELFF.